What follows describes a single T cell receptor (beta chain). What it binds is not known. The source of the sample is a study of lymphopenia after photon versus proton radiotherapy. CDR3 length equals 18 residues. Germline CDR1 reads PRHDT; CDR2 reads FYEKMQ (reference sequence). V lost 1 base, J lost 3 bases, and 19 bases lay in between. The protocol was immunoSEQ multiplex PCR, while the TCRdb copy is restricted to in-frame clones and leaves out a portion. The sample lists 150,000 to 200,000 clones; around 85% were seen once. Study observations and caveats: After the lymphocyte nadir, photon-treated repertoires showed oligoclonal expansion, especially of CD8+ Temra cells.

The TCR comes from a man aged 50 to 59 with gastric cancer. The source was peripheral blood, collected from a patient treated with photon-based radiotherapy. This chain uses TRBV13 with TRBJ2-1; D possibly matches TRBD1 or TRBD2 (5 bases each). The CDR3 bases are TGTGCCAGCAGCTTAGAGAGGGCAACAGGACCCTTCTACAATGAGCAGTTCTTC. Translation gives CASSLERATGPFYNEQFF.